The 20 T cell receptor beta chains below come from one sample, sequenced in a study of technical replicates of blood from a handful of donors. Here immunoSEQ multiplex PCR was the method, and the copy in TCRdb shows in-frame clones only, minus some. The table records approximately 87,000 clones, approximately 95% of them present only once. The specimen sequenced was T cells isolated from PBMCs. The receptors were sampled from a human donor in good health.

V is TRBV27 and J is TRBJ1-2; D is ambiguous. V lost 4 bases to trimming and J lost 2 bases, with 11 bases between them. This CDR3 has 14 amino acids. The germline CDR1 and CDR2 sequences are MNHEY and SMNVEV (reference sequence). The CDR3 DNA follows: TGTGCCAGCAGTTCGCGGTACATGAACTATGGCTACACCTTC. It codes for CASSSRYMNYGYTF.

The chain links TRBV9 to TRBJ1-2; the match to TRBD1 covers 7 bases. The CDR3 has 17 residues. The germline gives CDR1 SGDLS, CDR2 YYNGEE. Trimming took 7 bases from V and 4 from J; bases not matched to a gene: 19. CDR3 residues: CASRGSTITDRIYGYTF. In DNA form, the CDR3 reads TGTGCCAGCCGAGGGAGTACGATCACGGACAGGATCTATGGCTACACCTTC.

V gene TRBV27 combines with J gene TRBJ2-3, with D perhaps matching TRBD2 (6 bases). CDR3 length equals 16 residues. Germline CDR1 MNHEY, CDR2 SMNVEV (reference sequence). V lost 4 bases and J 1 base, leaving 15 bases between the germline ends. The CDR3 loop reads CASSYGSGLRTDTQYF. CDR3 DNA: TGTGCCAGCAGTTACGGCTCGGGACTCCGCACAGATACGCAGTATTTT.

The chain uses TRBV30 and TRBJ1-2; D not certain. The CDR3 extends over 14 amino acids. Trimming pared 3 bases from V and 0 bases from J, leaving 11 bases between. Germline V lookup: CDR1 GTSNPN, CDR2 SVGIG (reference sequence). The CDR3 loop is CAWREEGTNYGYTF. The DNA for the CDR3 is TGTGCCTGGAGGGAGGAGGGAACTAACTATGGCTACACCTTC.

This chain links TRBV7-6 with TRBJ2-7; the D gene is possibly TRBD1 (5 bases). Trimming removed 2 bases from V and 3 bases from J, with 14 bases in between. Germline CDR1 and CDR2: SGHVS and FNYEAQ. The CDR3 covers 15 residues. DNA of the CDR3: TGTGCCAGCAGCTTAAGGGGCAACAACGGCTACGAGCAGTACTTC. This translates into CASSLRGNNGYEQYF.

The chain is built from TRBV2 and TRBJ1-1; no definite D call. This CDR3 region has 12 residues. V lost 5 bases and J lost 3, with 7 bases in between. Germline CDR1 and CDR2: SNHLY and FYNNEI. CDR3 nucleotide sequence: TGTGCCAGCAGTCCGGGATACACTGAAGCTTTCTTT. Encoded protein: CASSPGYTEAFF.

V gene TRBV7-2 combines with J gene TRBJ2-1; 9 bases match TRBD2. Germline lookup yields CDR1 SGHTA and CDR2 FQGNSA. The CDR3 has 16 residues. The J segment lost 9 bases and the V segment lost 4 bases, leaving 13 bases of the junction unmatched. CDR3 protein: CASSSSRASGTAEQFF. CDR3 sequence (DNA): TGTGCCAGCAGCTCCAGCAGGGCTAGCGGGACCGCTGAGCAGTTCTTC.

V usage is TRBV4-3 and J usage is TRBJ1-1; 8 positions match TRBD1. This CDR3 region has 13 residues. The germline CDR1 and CDR2 sequences are LGHNA and YSLEER. V shed 4 bases, J shed 8 bases, and the junction held 6 bases outside the gene matches. As DNA, the CDR3 is TGCGCCAGCAGCCCCGGACAGGGCGGGGAAGCTTTCTTT. Its protein product is CASSPGQGGEAFF.

This chain joins TRBV7-9 and TRBJ1-5; D perhaps matches TRBD1 (5 bases). CDR1 and CDR2 (germline): SEHNR, FQNEAQ (reference sequence). This CDR3 is built from 15 residues. The ends were cut back, 0 bases at V and 4 bases at J, with 10 bases in the middle. The CDR3 bases are TGTGCCAGCAGCTTAGCGCAGACAGTTAATCAGCCCCAGCATTTT. Amino acid sequence: CASSLAQTVNQPQHF. Combining the CDR3 with reference TRBV7-9 and TRBJ1-5 gives the whole variable domain DTGVSQNPRHKITKRGQNVTFRCDPISEHNRLYWYRQTLGQGPEFLTYFQNEAQLEKSRLLSDRFSAERPKGSFSTLEIQRTEQGDSAMYLCASSLAQTVNQPQHFGDGTRLSIL.

The chain is built from TRBV2 and TRBJ2-1; 9 bases agree with TRBD1. CDR3 length: 15 amino acids. Germline CDR1 is SNHLY and CDR2 is FYNNEI. V lost 3 bases and J lost 6; bases outside the gene matches: 6. In DNA, the CDR3 is TGTGCCAGCAGTGAGCGGGACAGGGCACTCAATGAGCAGTTCTTC. It codes for CASSERDRALNEQFF.

The CDR3 coding sequence is TGTGCCAGCGAGCATGGACAGGGTGGGAACGAGCAGTACTTC. Protein sequence: CASEHGQGGNEQYF. The rearrangement uses TRBV2 and TRBJ2-7; TRBD1 matches at 8 bases. This CDR3 has 14 residues. The V segment lost 8 bases and the J segment 5 bases; nucleotides outside the gene matches: 11. The germline V gene has CDR1 SNHLY and CDR2 FYNNEI. Full variable domain (outside the CDR3, taken from reference TRBV2 and TRBJ2-7): EPEVTQTPSHQVTQMGQEVILRCVPISNHLYFYWYRQILGQKVEFLVSFYNNEISEKSEIFDDQFSVERPDGSNFTLKIRSTKLEDSAMYFCASEHGQGGNEQYFGPGTRLTVT.

This clone occurred once. The V call is TRBV11-3, the J call TRBJ2-1; D gene uncertain. The V gene's germline CDR1 is SGHNT and CDR2 YENEEA. Trimming pared 0 bases from V and 9 bases from J, leaving 3 bases between. This CDR3 has 11 amino acids. Here the CDR3 reads CASSLDGEQFF. The CDR3 nucleotides are TGTGCCAGCAGCTTAGACGGTGAGCAGTTCTTC. Supplemented by reference TRBV11-3 and TRBJ2-1, the full variable domain reads EAGVVQSPRYKIIEKKQPVAFWCNPISGHNTLYWYLQNLGQGPELLIRYENEEAVDDSQLPKDRFSAERLKGVDSTLKIQPAELGDSAVYLCASSLDGEQFFGPGTRLTVL.

The chain's CDR3 is CASSQAGVGEKLFF. CDR3 coding DNA: TGCGCCAGCAGCCAAGCAGGGGTAGGTGAAAAACTGTTTTTT. The chain uses TRBV4-3 and TRBJ1-4; possible D gene TRBD1, 6 bases. V lost 1 base and J 7 bases, leaving 10 bases between the germline ends. The CDR3 has 14 amino acids. Germline loops: CDR1 LGHNA, CDR2 YSLEER.

This clone has a single count. The chain links TRBV28 to TRBJ1-2; D call uncertain. Trimming stripped 7 bases from V and 5 bases from J, with 14 bases between. The CDR3 runs 13 residues. CDR1 and CDR2 (germline): MDHEN, SYDVKM. CDR3: CASTTLPVYGYTF. The CDR3 nucleotides are TGTGCCAGCACCACCCTCCCAGTTTATGGCTACACCTTC.

This chain joins TRBV9 and TRBJ1-2; no clear D. From germline, CDR1 is SGDLS and CDR2 YYNGEE. This CDR3 contains 12 residues. Trimming removed 0 bases from V and 8 bases from J, with 8 bases in between. The CDR3, as DNA: TGTGCCAGCAGCGTAGATCCTAGGGGCTACACCTTC. This sequence encodes CASSVDPRGYTF.

V is TRBV27 and J is TRBJ1-1; D call uncertain. V gave up 5 bases and J gave up 3 bases, with 16 bases separating them. CDR1 is MNHEY, CDR2 SMNVEV, per germline (reference sequence). The CDR3 runs to 15 residues. The CDR3 spells CASSPYISRDTEAFF. In nucleotides, the CDR3 is TGTGCCAGCAGTCCCTACATATCACGGGACACTGAAGCTTTCTTT.

This clone was counted once. The CDR3 loop is CASSQDPGEWTGELFF. CDR3 nucleotides: TGTGCCAGCAGCCAAGACCCGGGGGAGTGGACCGGGGAGCTGTTTTTT. J is TRBJ2-2 and V is TRBV4-2, with a possible D match to TRBD2 (6 bases). CDR3 length: 16 residues. Trimming shortened V by 0 bases and J by 5 bases, and 13 bases separated the two germline ends. CDR1 and CDR2 (germline): LGHNA, YNFKEQ.

V is TRBV28 and J is TRBJ1-5; 12 positions agree with TRBD1. Looked up from germline, CDR1 is MDHEN and CDR2 is SYDVKM. The length of the CDR3 is 17 residues. J gave up 9 bases and V 5 bases, and 14 bases lay outside the gene matches. The CDR3 loop reads CASSLAGTGGAKRPQHF. CDR3 coding DNA: TGTGCCAGCAGTCTAGCCGGGACAGGGGGCGCCAAACGGCCCCAGCATTTT. The whole variable domain, filled in from reference TRBV28 and TRBJ1-5, reads DVKVTQSSRYLVKRTGEKVFLECVQDMDHENMFWYRQDPGLGLRLIYFSYDVKMKEKGDIPEGYSVSREKKERFSLILESASTNQTSMYLCASSLAGTGGAKRPQHFGDGTRLSIL.

The chain uses TRBV27 and TRBJ2-2, with 11 bases that match TRBD2. The CDR3 runs 16 residues. Germline V gene sequence: CDR1 MNHEY, CDR2 SMNVEV (reference sequence). Unmatched junction bases numbered 4, after V lost 7 bases and J lost 0 bases. CDR3 sequence: CASTTSGITNTGELFF. The CDR3 DNA sequence: TGTGCCAGCACGACTAGCGGGATTACGAACACCGGGGAGCTGTTTTTT.

V is TRBV9 and J is TRBJ2-3, with 8 bases fitting TRBD2. The CDR3 totals 15 residues. V shed 2 bases, J shed 2 bases, and the junction held 4 bases outside the gene matches. Germline V lookup: CDR1 SGDLS, CDR2 YYNGEE. The CDR3 sequence is CASSVGLAPTDTQYF. CDR3 sequence (DNA): TGTGCCAGCAGCGTCGGACTAGCCCCCACAGATACGCAGTATTTT.